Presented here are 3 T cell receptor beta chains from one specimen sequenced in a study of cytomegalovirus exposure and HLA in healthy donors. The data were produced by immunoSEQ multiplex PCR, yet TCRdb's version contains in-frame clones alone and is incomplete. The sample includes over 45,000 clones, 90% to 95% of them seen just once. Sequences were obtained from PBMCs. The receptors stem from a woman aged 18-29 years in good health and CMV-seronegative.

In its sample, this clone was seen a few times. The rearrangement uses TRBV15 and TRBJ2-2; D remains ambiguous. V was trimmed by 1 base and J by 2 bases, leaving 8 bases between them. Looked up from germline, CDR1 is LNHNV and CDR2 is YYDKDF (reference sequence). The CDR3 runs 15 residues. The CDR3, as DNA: TGTGCCACCAGCAGAGCGGAGCTAAACACCGGGGAGCTGTTTTTT. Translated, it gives CATSRAELNTGELFF. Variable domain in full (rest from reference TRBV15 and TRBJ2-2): DAMVIQNPRYQVTQFGKPVTLSCSQTLNHNVMYWYQQKSSQAPKLLFHYYDKDFNNEADTPDNFQSRRPNTSFCFLDIRSPGLGDTAMYLCATSRAELNTGELFFGEGSRLTVL.

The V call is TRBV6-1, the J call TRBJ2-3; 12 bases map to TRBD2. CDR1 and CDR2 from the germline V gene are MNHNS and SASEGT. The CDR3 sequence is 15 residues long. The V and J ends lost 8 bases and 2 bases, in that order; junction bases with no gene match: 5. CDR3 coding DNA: TGTGCCAGCGATGGACTAGCGGGGTACACAGATACGCAGTATTTT. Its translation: CASDGLAGYTDTQYF.

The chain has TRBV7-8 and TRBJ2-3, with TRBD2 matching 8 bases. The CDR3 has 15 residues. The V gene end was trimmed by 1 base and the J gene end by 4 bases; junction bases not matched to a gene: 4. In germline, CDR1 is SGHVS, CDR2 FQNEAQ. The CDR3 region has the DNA TGTGCCAGCAGCTTAGTTGCGGGAGGTGCAGATACGCAGTATTTT. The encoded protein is CASSLVAGGADTQYF.